This T cell receptor (beta chain) originates from a study of shared clonotypes between healthy human individuals. The overall study: Aged 18 to 49, the donors were a couple of women and a few men. Notes on the study in general: Generation probability values for non-shared clonotypes were lower than those for clonotypes shared by all four donors.

The assay was immunoSEQ multiplex PCR, and TCRdb's table has in-frame clones only and misses some. The repertoire holds under 1 million clones, with more than 85% as singletons. Germline V gene sequence: CDR1 LGHNA, CDR2 YSLEER. CDR3 length: 13 amino acids. Between the trimmed V and J ends, which lost 5 bases and 9 bases, there was a span of 14 bases. The naive CD8 population came from CD45RO-negative cells selected for CCR7, without terminally differentiated effector memory CD45RA+ cells. There were no recent acute infections or vaccinations among the donors, who were healthy HIV-negative adults. Only Caucasian adults living in Nashville, Tennessee made up the donor group. Remarks on this clone: Its cognate antigen is unknown.

This sequence joins TRBV4-3 and TRBJ2-1; possible D gene TRBD2, 5 bases. Input material: naive CD8+ T cells sorted from blood. This TCR was recovered from a man aged 25-45 years in good health. CDR3 nucleotide sequence: TGCGCCAGCAGCGGGTTAGACCGGGGTGAGCAGTTCTTC. Translated: CASSGLDRGEQFF.